The rows below give T cell receptor beta chains drawn from one sample of a study of blood T cell repertoires in COVID-19. Repertoires were generated with immunoSEQ multiplex PCR, while TCRdb's copy carries only in-frame clones and drops some. The table has some 250,000 clones, approximately 80% seen once. The specimen sequenced was PBMCs or T cells enriched from blood (not recorded which). These receptors all come from a man aged 35-49 years who had recovered from COVID-19. The CDR3 runs from the conserved cysteine through the conserved F or W. The D gene is left open where the match is weak. The size of a clone is reported for some rows only, either as once, few or many, or as a class for expanded clones.

v_call,clone_size,j_call,d_call,cdr3_aa,cdr3_nt
TRBV19,.,TRBJ1-2,.,CASSIGGSYGYTF,TGTGCCAGTAGTATTGGCGGTTCCTATGGCTACACCTTC
TRBV3-1/TRBV3-2,.,TRBJ2-1,TRBD2,CASSQALRGGHHEQFF,TGTGCCAGCAGCCAAGCTCTCCGCGGGGGGCATCATGAGCAGTTCTTC
TRBV5-1,.,TRBJ2-1,TRBD1,CASRQWTGTYNEQFF,TGCGCCAGCCGGCAGTGGACAGGCACCTACAATGAGCAGTTCTTC
TRBV19,.,TRBJ1-1,.,CASIGRGARNTEAFF,TGTGCCAGTATAGGTCGGGGGGCGCGGAACACTGAAGCTTTCTTT
TRBV19,once,TRBJ1-2,.,CASSIRGRPGYTF,TGTGCCAGTAGTATAAGGGGCCGCCCCGGCTACACCTTC
TRBV30,once,TRBJ1-6,TRBD1,CAWSADAGTGVSPLHF,TGTGCCTGGAGTGCAGATGCCGGGACAGGGGTTTCACCCCTCCACTTT
TRBV12-3/TRBV12-4,.,TRBJ1-3,.,CASRGRSGNTIYF,TGTGCCAGCAGGGGCCGCTCTGGAAACACCATATATTTT
TRBV9,.,TRBJ1-2,.,CASSLRGNYGYTF,TGTGCCAGCAGCCTCAGGGGAAACTATGGCTACACCTTC
TRBV3-1/TRBV3-2,few,TRBJ1-2,TRBD1,CASSQGQGVGGYTF,TGTGCCAGCAGCCAGGGACAGGGTGTCGGGGGCTACACCTTC
TRBV2,.,TRBJ1-5,TRBD1,CASSRDRDKAQPQHF,TGTGCCAGCAGTCGCGACAGGGACAAGGCTCAGCCCCAGCATTTT
TRBV7-2,.,TRBJ1-1,.,CASLLSRDNTEAFF,TGTGCCAGCCTACTAAGCAGGGATAACACTGAAGCTTTCTTT
TRBV7-9,.,TRBJ2-4,TRBD1,CASGTGRGQTNIQYF,TGTGCCAGCGGGACAGGGCGGGGGCAGACGAACATTCAGTACTTC
TRBV4-2,.,TRBJ2-4,TRBD2,CASSQLSGSVLAKNIQYF,TGTGCCAGCAGCCAACTTAGCGGGAGTGTTTTAGCCAAAAACATTCAGTACTTC
TRBV3-1/TRBV3-2,.,TRBJ2-1,.,CASSHRTLNEQFF,TGTGCCAGCAGCCACCGAACTCTCAATGAGCAGTTCTTC
TRBV30,.,TRBJ1-3,.,CAWSVSVSGNTIYF,TGTGCCTGGAGTGTATCGGTCTCTGGAAACACCATATATTTT
TRBV6-5,once,TRBJ2-1,TRBD1,CASRGTGGEEQFF,TGTGCCAGCAGGGGTACAGGGGGCGAGGAGCAGTTCTTC
TRBV4-3,.,TRBJ1-6,TRBD1,CASSPVPQQGSGSPLHF,TGCGCCAGCAGCCCAGTCCCGCAACAGGGGTCTGGTTCACCCCTCCACTTT
TRBV9,.,TRBJ2-3,TRBD2,CASSGLADLTDTQYF,TGTGCCAGCTCTGGACTAGCTGACCTCACAGATACGCAGTATTTT
TRBV21-1,.,TRBJ2-1,.,CASSNPSLSSYNEQFF,TGTGCCAGCAGCAACCCCTCCCTTAGCTCCTACAATGAGCAGTTCTTC
TRBV27,.,TRBJ2-5,TRBD1,CASSTGGRETQYF,TGTGCCAGCAGCACAGGGGGCCGGGAGACCCAGTACTTC
TRBV30,.,TRBJ2-5,TRBD2,CAWTNRGASGRKTQYF,TGTGCCTGGACAAACCGGGGGGCTAGCGGGAGAAAGACCCAGTACTTC
TRBV27,once,TRBJ2-7,TRBD1,CASRLRQGVGEQYF,TGTGCCAGCAGGCTGAGACAGGGAGTAGGGGAGCAGTACTTC
TRBV30,.,TRBJ2-7,.,CAWRNGGRIYEQYF,TGTGCCTGGAGGAACGGGGGTCGGATCTACGAGCAGTACTTC
TRBV5-4,.,TRBJ2-3,.,CASSPTAAGSTDTQYF,TGTGCCAGCAGCCCTACTGCGGCGGGCTCCACAGATACGCAGTATTTT
TRBV27,.,TRBJ2-7,.,CASSFGASSYEQYF,TGTGCCAGCAGTTTTGGGGCGTCCTCCTACGAGCAGTACTTC
TRBV2,.,TRBJ2-5,TRBD1,CASSESGQGSETQYF,TGTGCCAGCAGTGAGTCGGGACAGGGTAGCGAGACCCAGTACTTC
TRBV6-5,.,TRBJ2-3,.,CASRTSRATDTQYF,TGTGCCAGCAGAACTAGCAGAGCCACAGATACGCAGTATTTT
TRBV2,once,TRBJ2-3,TRBD2,CASSEIRRGSTDTQYF,TGTGCCAGCAGTGAAATTAGGCGGGGGAGCACAGATACGCAGTATTTT
TRBV28,.,TRBJ1-5,.,CASTGGRNQPQHF,TGTGCCAGCACGGGGGGCAGAAATCAGCCCCAGCATTTT
TRBV7-2,.,TRBJ1-4,.,CASSYSPRENEKLFF,TGTGCCAGCAGCTACTCACCTCGGGAGAATGAAAAACTGTTTTTT
TRBV4-2,.,TRBJ2-1,.,CASSQVIRRGTNNEQFF,TGTGCCAGCAGCCAAGTAATCCGCCGGGGTACCAACAATGAGCAGTTCTTC
TRBV3-1/TRBV3-2,.,TRBJ2-2,.,CASRLTGYTGELFF,TGTGCCAGCAGACTCACAGGTTACACCGGGGAGCTGTTTTTT
TRBV10-2,.,TRBJ1-4,TRBD1,CASGTVAGEKLFF,TGCGCCAGCGGGACAGTCGCAGGTGAAAAACTGTTTTTT
TRBV5-1,few,TRBJ1-2,.,CASSFEGRNSYGYTF,TGCGCCAGCAGCTTTGAGGGCAGAAATAGCTATGGCTACACCTTC
TRBV3-1/TRBV3-2,.,TRBJ1-1,.,CASSPQWGPEAFF,TGTGCCAGCAGCCCACAGTGGGGCCCTGAAGCTTTCTTT
TRBV3-1/TRBV3-2,.,TRBJ1-2,.,CASSPGLREGYTF,TGTGCCAGCAGCCCGGGACTGAGGGAGGGCTACACCTTC
TRBV7-9,once,TRBJ1-1,.,CASSLLLRDTEAFF,TGTGCCAGCAGCTTACTCCTGAGGGACACTGAAGCTTTCTTT
TRBV5-5,.,TRBJ1-1,TRBD1,CASSQLQGRLGTEAFF,TGTGCCAGCAGCCAATTACAGGGGCGGTTGGGTACTGAAGCTTTCTTT
TRBV4-1,.,TRBJ1-6,.,CASSQEPRDNSPLHF,TGCGCCAGCAGCCAAGAGCCGCGAGATAATTCACCCCTCCACTTT
TRBV29-1,.,TRBJ2-7,.,CSVARQGNEQYF,TGCAGCGTTGCACGGCAGGGTAACGAGCAGTACTTC
TRBV7-9,.,TRBJ2-5,.,CASSLAGQAPYF,TGTGCCAGCAGCTTAGCGGGGCAAGCTCCGTACTTC
TRBV4-2,.,TRBJ1-5,.,CASTPINLRRTNQPQHF,TGTGCCAGCACCCCAATCAACCTTCGGAGGACCAATCAGCCCCAGCATTTT
TRBV5-6,.,TRBJ1-6,.,CASSLGSRDSPLHF,TGTGCCAGCAGCTTGGGATCACGCGATTCACCCCTCCACTTT
TRBV6-5,.,TRBJ1-2,.,CASSYSQENYGYTF,TGTGCCAGCAGTTACTCCCAGGAAAACTATGGCTACACCTTC
TRBV2,.,TRBJ1-5,TRBD1,CASSEAQGANQPQHF,TGTGCCAGCAGTGAAGCCCAGGGGGCAAATCAGCCCCAGCATTTT
TRBV21-1,.,TRBJ1-1,.,CASSKPLGDTEAFF,TGTGCCAGCAGCAAACCCCTGGGAGACACTGAAGCTTTCTTT
TRBV2,.,TRBJ2-3,.,CASSELLAVDTQYF,TGTGCCAGCAGTGAACTGCTAGCTGTGGATACGCAGTATTTT